This paragraph covers one T cell receptor (beta chain) sequence. The antigen is unknown. This sample includes further DNA sequences coding for the same CDR3. The source of the sample is a study of early stage breast cancer tumors. Study-level findings and limits: Tumor and normal breast were distinguished via blood comparison in about 90% of the 16 patients. Chain pairing and CD4, CD8 or FOXP3 expression were not captured. Most shared enriched TCRB sequences were commonly generated ones. Compared with adjacent normal breast tissue, tumors showed 2 to 3-fold greater T cell density and higher clonality.

The assay was immunoSEQ multiplex PCR, and TCRdb's table has in-frame clones only and misses some. Among 30,000 or so clones listed, 74% were seen once. Unmatched junction bases numbered 6, after V lost 5 bases and J lost 7 bases. The CDR3 has 14 residues. CDR1 MNHEY and CDR2 SVGAGI come from the germline V gene. The receptor was isolated from a middle-aged person with breast cancer. This chain uses TRBV6-5 with TRBJ1-4, with TRBD1 matching 8 bases. Sequencing was carried out using blood. Here the CDR3 DNA reads TGTGCCAGCAGTAGGACAGGGAGGGGTGAAAAACTGTTTTTT. The encoded protein is CASSRTGRGEKLFF.